The 18 T cell receptor beta chains presented below share a single source sample, sequenced in a study of T cells in women clearing cervical HPV infection. Clones were read by immunoSEQ multiplex PCR, and TCRdb kept only the in-frame ones, dropping some. The sample totals about 21,000 clones. Input material: blood buffy coat. The source is a woman between 18 and 75 years old with a cervical HPV16 infection that either progressed to CIN3+ or cleared (not recorded which).

Comments on this clone: Sequence at one end of the junction differs from germline and may be a read error. Read data end 3 residues before the CDR3 end; the end is taken from the germline J gene. The rearrangement joins TRBV5-1 to TRBJ1-1; 8 nucleotides align to TRBD1. This CDR3 is 15 amino acids long. The germline V gene encodes CDR1 SGHRS and CDR2 YFSETQ. Partial CDR3 DNA: TGCGTCAGCAGCTTGGTGGCAGGGGGCCACACTGAA. Amino acids: CVSSLVAGGHTE. The entire CDR3 sequence reads CVSSLVAGGHTEAFF.

Worth noting for this clone: The read gets to within 3 residues of the CDR3 end, and the germline J gene fills in the rest. The chain is built from TRBV29-1 and TRBJ2-5; possible D gene TRBD2, 6 bases. Trimming pared 6 bases from V and 0 bases from J, leaving 8 bases between. Germline loops: CDR1 SQVTM, CDR2 ANQGSEA. This CDR3 spans 12 amino acids. Incomplete CDR3 DNA: TGCAGCGTGGAGGGTTACCAAGAGACC. The encoded protein is CSVEGYQET. The whole CDR3 is CSVEGYQETQYF.

About this clone: The missing CDR3 end, 3 residues past where the read stops, is filled in from the germline J gene. The chain uses TRBV5-1 and TRBJ2-1; 7 bases match TRBD2. Germline CDR1 reads SGHRS; CDR2 reads YFSETQ. The CDR3 totals 14 residues. With V trimmed by 2 bases and J by 3 bases, 2 bases remained unmatched. The CDR3 reads CASSLTSDYNEQFF. Incomplete CDR3 DNA: TGCGCCAGCAGCTTAACTAGCGACTACAATGAG.

Remarks on this clone: The read terminates 3 residues ahead of where the CDR3 ends, so the germline J gene completes it. V is TRBV6-2 or TRBV6-3 and J is TRBJ2-7; tentative D call: TRBD2 (5 bases). The CDR3 has 17 residues. Germline-derived CDR1 and CDR2 are MNHEY and SVGEGT. V was pared by 6 bases and J by 4 bases, with 25 bases between. The CDR3 sequence: CASSLGIWRPADYEQYF. The covered CDR3 bases are TGTGCCAGCAGCTTAGGGATATGGAGGCCAGCGGATTACGAG.

In regard to this clone: Read data end 3 residues before the CDR3 end; the end is taken from the germline J gene. V gene TRBV20-1 combines with J gene TRBJ2-5, with 10 bases identical to TRBD1. The CDR3 has 13 amino acids. With 6 bases clipped from V and 5 bases from J, the junction kept 6 bases outside the gene matches. Germline V gene lookup returns CDR1 DFQATT and CDR2 SNEGSKA (reference sequence). The CDR3 region is CSAAKTGGETQYF. The covered CDR3 bases are TGCAGTGCGGCGAAGACAGGGGGCGAGACC.

As concerns this clone: The read gets to within 3 residues of the CDR3 end, and the germline J gene fills in the rest. The V and J genes are TRBV14 and TRBJ1-2; 7 nucleotides match TRBD1. This CDR3 is 16 amino acids long. V trimming: 3 bases; J trimming: 5 bases; junction bases outside the gene matches: 12. Germline V CDR1 and CDR2: SGHDN, FVKESK. The sequenced part of the CDR3 DNA is TGTGCCAGCAGCCAGCTATTCCGGGACAGTTTTTATGGC. It yields the protein CASSQLFRDSFYG. The full CDR3 protein reads CASSQLFRDSFYGYTF.

As concerns this clone: The read finishes 3 residues shy of the CDR3 end, and the germline J gene is used to complete it. J is TRBJ1-5 and V is TRBV28; no clear D gene. V lost 3 bases and J lost 0, with 12 bases in between. The germline gives CDR1 MDHEN, CDR2 SYDVKM. There are 16 residues in the CDR3. The part of the CDR3 DNA that was read is TGTGCCAGCAGTTTGTATGGAGCGTCTAGCAATCAGCCC. This gives the protein CASSLYGASSNQP. The full CDR3 protein is CASSLYGASSNQPQHF. Full variable domain (remainder filled in from reference TRBV28 and TRBJ1-5): DVKVTQSSRYLVKRTGEKVFLECVQDMDHENMFWYRQDPGLGLRLIYFSYDVKMKEKGDIPEGYSVSREKKERFSLILESASTNQTSMYLCASSLYGASSNQPQHFGDGTRLSIL.

As regards this clone: The missing CDR3 end, 3 residues past where the read stops, is filled in from the germline J gene. The genes are TRBV10-3 and TRBJ1-3, with D tentatively TRBD1 (6 bases). Looked up from germline, CDR1 is ENHRY and CDR2 is SYGVKD. V was shortened by 3 bases and J by 2 bases, with 8 bases between the two germline ends. The CDR3 has 14 amino acids. The CDR3 protein is CAISDRQAGNTIYF. The covered CDR3 bases are TGTGCCATCAGTGACCGACAGGCTGGAAACACC.

In regard to this clone: The CDR3 end lies 3 residues beyond the end of the read and is filled in from the germline J gene. The chain joins TRBV13 to TRBJ2-1, with a possible D match to TRBD1 (6 bases). The CDR3 runs to 18 residues. Between the trimmed V and J ends, which lost 1 base and 7 bases, there was a span of 23 bases. The V gene's germline CDR1 is PRHDT and CDR2 FYEKMQ (reference sequence). The DNA read from the CDR3 is TGTGCCAGCAGCTTAGAAGGGACAAGGGGGAAAAAAGCTAATGAG. Its translation: CASSLEGTRGKKANE. The CDR3, in full, reads CASSLEGTRGKKANEQFF.

As regards this clone: The read halts 3 residues ahead of the CDR3 end, with the missing end drawn from the germline J gene. The V gene is TRBV5-1, the J gene TRBJ2-1; 9 nucleotides align to TRBD2. The CDR3 loop spans 15 amino acids. Germline V gene lookup returns CDR1 SGHRS and CDR2 YFSETQ. Unmatched junction bases numbered 5, after V lost 0 bases and J lost 7 bases. CDR3 DNA (partial): TGCGCCAGCAGCTTGGTAGCGGGAGTCAATAATGAG. It is translated as CASSLVAGVNNE. The entire CDR3 is CASSLVAGVNNEQFF.

A remark on this clone: The missing CDR3 end, 3 residues past where the read stops, is filled in from the germline J gene. This chain connects TRBV6-2 or TRBV6-3 to TRBJ1-5; no clear D gene. V shed 6 bases and J shed 0 bases, with 3 bases lying between them. This CDR3 region has 12 residues. Germline V gene sequence: CDR1 MNHEY, CDR2 SVGEGT. The CDR3 DNA, read in part, is TGTGCCAGCAGCGGTAGCAATCAGCCC. Translation: CASSGSNQP. The full CDR3 is CASSGSNQPQHF.

A word on this clone: The observed sequence ends 3 residues before the CDR3 terminus, with the missing tail filled in from the germline J gene. The chain couples TRBV6-2 or TRBV6-3 to TRBJ1-4, with TRBD1 matching over 7 bases. The CDR3 consists of 16 residues. J was trimmed by 3 bases and V by 1 base; bases with no gene match: 5. Per the germline V gene, CDR1 is MNHEY and CDR2 is SVGEGT. The CDR3 region is CASSYLMGQPNEKLFF. CDR3 bases read: TGTGCCAGCAGTTACTTGATGGGACAGCCTAATGAAAAA.

By frequency, this clone registers medium-sized (0.01 to 0.1%). The sequence runs out 3 residues before the end of the CDR3; the remainder is reconstructed from the germline J gene. The chain combines TRBV6-1 with TRBJ2-3; 9 bases map to TRBD2. J lost 5 bases, V lost 3 bases, and 3 bases had no gene match. CDR3 length equals 14 residues. Germline assignment: CDR1 MNHNS and CDR2 SASEGT. The sequenced part of the CDR3 DNA is TGTGCCAGCAGTGAGTCTAGCGGGATAGATACG. Translating it yields CASSESSGIDT. The complete CDR3 reads CASSESSGIDTQYF.

Comments on this clone: The junction departs from the called germline gene at one end, perhaps through a read error. The read comes to an end 3 residues before the CDR3 does, leaving the germline J gene to fill in the end. This rearrangement joins TRBV4-2 to TRBJ2-7, with D possibly being TRBD1 (5 bases). Germline-derived CDR1 and CDR2 are LGHNA and YNFKEQ. The CDR3 loop spans 13 amino acids. CDR3 DNA, as far as it was read: TGCGCCAGCAGCCAGGGCTGGGGCGGCGAG. The encoded protein is CASSQGWGGE. The complete CDR3 protein is CASSQGWGGEQYF.

Remarks on this clone: Read data end 3 residues before the CDR3 end; the end is taken from the germline J gene. This chain uses TRBV4-1 with TRBJ1-2; TRBD1 aligns across 8 bases. The germline gives CDR1 MGHRA, CDR2 YSYEKL. This CDR3 has 17 amino acids. The V gene end was trimmed by 0 bases and the J gene end by 6 bases; junction bases not matched to a gene: 12. The DNA read from the CDR3 is TGCGCCAGCAGCCAAGACCCGACAGGGGCCCAGCAGGATGGC. Translating gives CASSQDPTGAQQDG. In full, the CDR3 reads CASSQDPTGAQQDGYTF.

About this clone: The sequence runs out 3 residues before the end of the CDR3; the remainder is reconstructed from the germline J gene. The gene calls are TRBV10-2 and TRBJ2-3, with D maybe TRBD2 (6 bases). V was pared by 2 bases and J by 6 bases, with 12 bases between. This CDR3 spans 14 amino acids. Per the germline V gene, CDR1 is WSHSY and CDR2 is SAAADI. The CDR3 spells CASSEGLLRDTQYF. The CDR3 bases that were read are TGCGCCAGCAGTGAGGGACTACTGAGGGATACG.

To note about this clone: The CDR3 goes on 3 residues after the read ends, and that part is filled in from the germline J gene. This rearrangement joins TRBV7-2 to TRBJ2-7; 8 bases match TRBD1. V dropped 0 bases and J dropped 6; count of bases not matched to a gene: 10. The CDR3 contains 16 residues. Germline-derived CDR1 and CDR2 are SGHTA and FQGNSA. The CDR3 here is CASSLARDRTSSEQYF. The part of the CDR3 DNA that was read is TGTGCCAGCAGCTTAGCCAGGGACAGGACCTCCAGCGAG.

A word on this clone: The missing CDR3 end, 3 residues past where the read stops, is filled in from the germline J gene. V and J are TRBV10-3 and TRBJ2-2; TRBD2 matches at 14 bases. Germline CDR1 ENHRY, CDR2 SYGVKD. V was pared by 6 bases and J by 4 bases, with 7 bases of the junction left unmatched. This CDR3 spans 17 amino acids. The CDR3 here is CAISPTSGRGATGELFF. The CDR3 bases that were read are TGTGCCATCAGCCCGACTAGCGGGAGGGGGGCCACCGGGGAG.